The clone carrying this T cell receptor (beta chain) was detected only a few times. Its antigen is currently unknown. CDR3 length: 14 amino acids. Germline CDR1 and CDR2: SEHNR and FQNEAQ (reference sequence). Trimming pared 5 bases from V and 1 base from J, leaving 11 bases between. These data originate in a study of beta chain features in type 1 diabetes. Overall study findings and caveats: Across all four CD4+ subsets, people with type 1 diabetes showed modestly shorter TCRB CDR3s.

Isolated RNA was reverse transcribed in full, so expressed TCRB transcripts were sequenced. Libraries were prepared by immunoSEQ multiplex PCR; TCRdb keeps only in-frame clonotypes and omits some of them. The data contain roughly 350,000 clones, around 9.6% of them singletons. The V and J genes are TRBV7-9 and TRBJ2-5; unclear D gene. This receptor was taken from a man between 25 and 39 years old with type 1 diabetes. Specimen: central memory CD4+ T cells from blood. The CDR3 region has the DNA TGTGCCAGCAGCCTTACAACAGCCCAAGAGACCCAGTACTTC. Translated, it gives CASSLTTAQETQYF.